The 18 T cell receptor beta chains reported below all come from one sample, sequenced in a study of preoperative IRX-2 immunotherapy in early breast cancer. Treatment indicated: preoperative locoregional IRX-2 cytokine immunotherapy. Generated by immunoSEQ multiplex PCR, the TCRdb table keeps only in-frame clones and is missing some. The sample has 95,000 to 100,000 clones, 86% seen once. The material sequenced was tumor tissue, taken after IRX-2 immunotherapy. These receptors were collected from a human donor with breast cancer.

The chain combines TRBV10-2 with TRBJ1-1; 9 nucleotides line up with TRBD1. This CDR3 has 15 amino acids. Germline loops: CDR1 WSHSY, CDR2 SAAADI. V was pared by 8 bases and J by 4 bases, with 11 bases of the junction left unmatched. Written as DNA, the CDR3 is TGCGCCAGCGTCGTCCTAACAGGGGGCGTCACTGAAGCTTTCTTT. Encoded protein: CASVVLTGGVTEAFF.

In nucleotides, the CDR3 is TGTGCCAGCAGCTCCCCTCGGGCCAAAAACATTCAGTACTTC. Protein sequence: CASSSPRAKNIQYF. The gene calls are TRBV7-1 and TRBJ2-4; no definite D call. TRBV7-1 is sorted into the ORF group, with uncertain function. CDR3 size: 14 residues. Trimming took off 3 bases at V and 1 base at J, with 7 bases between the two ends.

V usage is TRBV19 and J usage is TRBJ2-7; a possible D gene is TRBD1 (6 bases). CDR1 is LNHDA and CDR2 is SQIVND in the germline V gene (reference sequence). The CDR3 is 15 amino acids. The V end lost 1 base, the J end lost 2 bases, and 12 bases lay between the germline ends. This chain's CDR3 is CASSIARDTTYEQYF. The CDR3 DNA sequence: TGTGCCAGTAGTATAGCCCGGGACACTACCTACGAGCAGTACTTC.

The rearrangement joins TRBV28 to TRBJ1-2, with TRBD1 identical over 9 bases. The CDR3 extends over 15 amino acids. Germline lookup yields CDR1 MDHEN and CDR2 SYDVKM. The junction had 11 bases not matched to a gene; V was cut back by 6 bases and J by 6 bases. CDR3 sequence (DNA): TGTGCCAGCAGGTCCCGGGACAGGGCCCTGGATGGCTACACCTTC. Amino acids: CASRSRDRALDGYTF.

This rearrangement joins TRBV28 to TRBJ2-1, with 8 bases aligning to TRBD2. Germline assignment: CDR1 MDHEN and CDR2 SYDVKM. The V and J ends lost 1 base and 6 bases, in that order; junction bases with no gene match: 11. The CDR3 covers 17 residues. The CDR3 sequence: CASSLSSGSFIGNEQFF. For the CDR3, the DNA is TGTGCCAGCAGTTTATCAAGCGGGAGTTTCATTGGCAATGAGCAGTTCTTC.

The gene calls are TRBV19 and TRBJ2-5; no reliable D call. The ends were cut back, 3 bases at V and 1 base at J, with 18 bases in the middle. The CDR3 extends over 17 amino acids. The germline CDR1 and CDR2 sequences are LNHDA and SQIVND (reference sequence). In DNA, the CDR3 is TGTGCCAGTAGTATTCGACGATCCAGCGTGTTCCAAGAGACCCAGTACTTC. Translating it yields CASSIRRSSVFQETQYF.

The V call is TRBV18, the J call TRBJ2-1, with 10 nucleotides matching TRBD2. Germline V gives CDR1 KGHSH, CDR2 LQKENI. This CDR3 spans 14 amino acids. V lost 5 bases, J lost 9 bases, and 7 bases stayed unmatched. The CDR3 DNA reads TGTGCCAGCTCAACAGCGGGGGGGCCTAGTGAGCAGTTCTTC. It encodes CASSTAGGPSEQFF.

The J gene is TRBJ1-5, the V gene TRBV10-2; unclear D gene. The CDR3 runs to 12 residues. Trimming took off 0 bases at V and 5 bases at J, with 2 bases between the two ends. Germline CDR1 is WSHSY and CDR2 is SAAADI. CDR3 sequence reads: CASSESYQPQHF. In DNA, the CDR3 is TGCGCCAGCAGTGAGTCTTATCAGCCCCAGCATTTT.

The V call is TRBV7-5, the J call TRBJ2-1. TRBV7-5 is annotated as a pseudogene. The CDR3 sequence is 15 residues long. CDR3 nucleotides: TGTGCCAGCAGCCCCCCCCAGACCTCCTACAATGAGCAGTTCTTC. This gives the protein CASSPPQTSYNEQFF.

This chain connects TRBV7-1 to TRBJ1-3; the D gene is possibly TRBD1 (6 bases). TRBV7-1 is given ORF status, its function remaining uncertain. CDR3 length equals 15 residues. V lost 5 bases to trimming and J lost 9 bases, with 20 bases between them. CDR3: CASSQGHRKIGTIYF. In DNA form, the CDR3 reads TGTGCCAGCAGCCAGGGACACCGGAAAATTGGCACCATATATTTT.

The rearrangement links TRBV5-1 to TRBJ2-7; D possibly corresponds to TRBD1 (6 bases). The CDR3 is made up of 14 amino acids. V lost 4 bases to trimming and J lost 3 bases, with 14 bases between them. The germline CDR1 and CDR2 sequences are SGHRS and YFSETQ. In DNA, the CDR3 is TGCGCCAGCAGCAGTACAGGGTACGGCTACGAGCAGTACTTC. This encodes CASSSTGYGYEQYF.

The chain has TRBV5-1 and TRBJ2-3, with D perhaps TRBD2 (6 bases). Trimming removed 2 bases from V and 2 bases from J, with 9 bases in between. The CDR3 runs to 14 residues. Germline assignment: CDR1 SGHRS and CDR2 YFSETQ. CDR3 region: CASSFGLNTDTQYF. The DNA for the CDR3 is TGCGCCAGCAGCTTTGGACTAAACACAGATACGCAGTATTTT.

This chain links TRBV19 with TRBJ1-1; tentatively, D is TRBD1 (5 bases). The V gene's germline CDR1 is LNHDA and CDR2 SQIVND (reference sequence). Trimming took 4 bases from V and 2 from J, leaving 14 bases between them. The CDR3 contains 15 residues. CDR3: CASSKGWGVNTEAFF. In nucleotides, the CDR3 is TGTGCCAGTAGTAAGGGATGGGGGGTAAACACTGAAGCTTTCTTT.

The chain couples TRBV29-1 to TRBJ2-7, with 9 bases that match TRBD1. CDR3 size: 13 residues. Per germline, CDR1 SQVTM and CDR2 ANQGSEA. V was pared by 5 bases and J by 5 bases, with 7 bases of the junction left unmatched. The CDR3 region has the DNA TGCAGCGTTCGGGGACAGGGTCCCCACGAGCAGTACTTC. As protein: CSVRGQGPHEQYF.

The chain recombines TRBV18 with TRBJ2-3; a possible D gene is TRBD1 (6 bases). Germline-derived CDR1 and CDR2 are KGHSH and LQKENI. The CDR3 consists of 18 residues. With 2 bases removed from V and 2 bases from J, the gap between germline ends came to 20 bases. The DNA for the CDR3 is TGTGCCAGCTCACCAAATAGACCGGGACACGGTTCCACAGATACGCAGTATTTT. Its protein product is CASSPNRPGHGSTDTQYF.

The V and J genes are TRBV28 and TRBJ1-5, with a weak D call TRBD1 (6 bases). Trimming took off 6 bases at V and 0 bases at J, with 24 bases between the two ends. The CDR3 length is 19 residues. Germline V gene data show CDR1 as MDHEN and CDR2 as SYDVKM. The CDR3 sequence is CASRGRTSGALYSNQPQHF. DNA for the CDR3: TGTGCCAGCAGAGGACGGACCTCGGGGGCTCTTTATAGCAATCAGCCCCAGCATTTT. Using reference TRBV28 and TRBJ1-5 for the parts outside the CDR3, the full variable domain is DVKVTQSSRYLVKRTGEKVFLECVQDMDHENMFWYRQDPGLGLRLIYFSYDVKMKEKGDIPEGYSVSREKKERFSLILESASTNQTSMYLCASRGRTSGALYSNQPQHFGDGTRLSIL.

The genes are TRBV6-8 and TRBJ1-1, with D perhaps matching TRBD1 (5 bases). The length of the CDR3 is 14 residues. Germline CDR1 and CDR2: MNHGY and SAAAGT. V lost 3 bases and J lost 1, with 9 bases in between. The CDR3 loop is CASSYDGTNTEAFF. DNA for the CDR3: TGTGCCAGCAGTTATGACGGGACGAACACTGAAGCTTTCTTT.

The gene calls are TRBV19 and TRBJ1-2; D remains unclear. Trimming left V 6 bases short and J 8 bases short, with 16 bases between. Germline CDR1 LNHDA, CDR2 SQIVND (reference sequence). The CDR3 covers 13 residues. DNA for the CDR3: TGTGCCAGTAGCCCTCCCCGACGGCTCGGCTACACCTTC. Translating gives CASSPPRRLGYTF.